Following are 18 T cell receptor beta chains from one sample sequenced in a study of tumor-infiltrating lymphocytes in primary liver carcinoma. TCR beta cDNA came from roughly 0.45 ug total RNA, primed with a constant-region primer. The TCR beta library was amplified through three nested multiplex PCR rounds in a modified ARM-PCR procedure. The first two PCR rounds, roughly 10 cycles each, used TRBV1-TRBV30 forward primers and a C-beta reverse primer. TCRdb re-derived calls from the multiplex PCR reads in MiXCR, one entry per CDR3 protein. The profile shows about 330,000 distinct CDR3 sequences, less than 70% of them singletons. Blood RNA originated from unsorted whole blood, with germline DNA additionally extracted. The sample comprised peripheral blood. The receptor source for this set is a man aged 35-49 years with primary liver carcinoma and hepatitis B virus infection.

This clonotype was detected ten times or more. V is TRBV6-5 and J is TRBJ2-1, with 7 bases fitting TRBD2. V dropped 2 bases and J dropped 9; count of bases not matched to a gene: 4. The CDR3 loop spans 13 amino acids. Germline V gene data show CDR1 as MNHEY and CDR2 as SVGAGI. CDR3 loop: CASSYGRECEQFF. The CDR3 DNA follows: TGTGCCAGCAGTTACGGGCGGGAGTGTGAGCAGTTCTTC.

This clonotype was observed a few times. The J gene is TRBJ2-6, the V gene TRBV14; 8 positions match TRBD1. The CDR3 is 19 residues long. After removal of 6 bases from V and 0 bases from J, the junction contained 13 bases not matched to a gene. Per germline, CDR1 SGHDN and CDR2 FVKESK. CDR3 sequence (DNA): TGTGCCAGCAGTCGCGCCGGGACAGGCGCACGCTCTGGGGCCAACGTCCTGACTTTC. Its protein is CASSRAGTGARSGANVLTF. Combining the CDR3 with reference TRBV14 and TRBJ2-6 gives the whole variable domain EAGVTQFPSHSVIEKGQTVTLRCDPISGHDNLYWYRRVMGKEIKFLLHFVKESKQDESGMPNNRFLAERTGGTYSTLKVQPAELEDSGVYFCASSRAGTGARSGANVLTFGAGSRLTVL.

This clonotype was seen a single time. Because it lacks the conserved phenylalanine or tryptophan at the end, this CDR3 is likely a read error. The V and J genes are TRBV11-3 and TRBJ2-1; 10 nucleotides align to TRBD2. Germline CDR1 and CDR2: SGHNT and YENEEA. The CDR3 contains 20 residues. CDR3 nucleotides: TGTGCCAGTAGCTTGGGCCTGACTAGCGGGTTAGGGGGGTCCTACAATGAGCAGTTCCTC. Translated: CASSLGLTSGLGGSYNEQFL.

The table lists this clonotype with many counts. The chain joins TRBV6-6 to TRBJ2-7, with D perhaps assigned TRBD1 or TRBD2 (5 bases each). The CDR3 covers 16 residues. V lost 7 bases and J lost 1, with 20 bases in between. CDR1 and CDR2 from the germline V gene are MNHNY and SVGAGI (reference sequence). The CDR3 spells CASTSSGQGRSYEQYF. The CDR3 coding sequence is TGTGCCAGCACCTCGTCGGGGCAGGGTAGATCCTACGAGCAGTACTTC.

This chain uses TRBV4-3 with TRBJ2-3, with 7 bases fitting TRBD1. Trimming took 2 bases from V and 4 from J; bases not matched to a gene: 9. The CDR3 covers 16 residues. CDR1 and CDR2 (germline): LGHNA, YSLEER. CDR3 coding DNA: TGCGCCAGCAGCCAATCTACACGGGACAGCGCAGATACGCAGTATTTT. This gives the protein CASSQSTRDSADTQYF.

This clonotype has only a few counts. The chain combines TRBV4-1 with TRBJ1-6; TRBD1 aligns across 8 bases. Germline CDR1 MGHRA, CDR2 YSYEKL. CDR3 length: 16 residues. With V trimmed by 1 base and J by 9 bases, 8 bases remained unmatched. CDR3 amino acids: CASSQVTGAKGSPLHF. CDR3 in DNA: TGCGCCAGCAGCCAAGTGACAGGGGCCAAGGGTTCACCCCTCCACTTT.

Concerning this clonotype itself: One end of the junction varies from germline; a read error may be responsible. The V gene is TRBV11-2, the J gene TRBJ2-7; 9 bases agree with TRBD1. Germline V gene sequence: CDR1 SGHAT, CDR2 FQNNGV. The CDR3 has 17 amino acids. CDR3 DNA sequence: TGTGCGAGCAGCTCCGAAAGGAGGGGACAGGGCTATGGCGAGCAGTACTTC. Translating it yields CASSSERRGQGYGEQYF. Full variable domain (missing parts from reference TRBV11-2 and TRBJ2-7): EAGVAQSPRYKIIEKRQSVAFWCNPISGHATLYWYQQILGQGPKLLIQFQNNGVVDDSQLPKDRFSAERLKGVDSTLKIQPAKLEDSAVYLCASSSERRGQGYGEQYFGPGTRLTVT.

The gene calls are TRBV9 and TRBJ2-1, with TRBD2 identical over 7 bases. Germline V CDR1 and CDR2: SGDLS, YYNGEE. The CDR3 contains 16 residues. Unmatched junction bases numbered 12, after V lost 9 bases and J lost 0 bases. The CDR3 region is CAINYSGGSSYNEQFF. In nucleotides, the CDR3 is TGTGCCATCAACTACAGTGGCGGGAGCTCCTACAATGAGCAGTTCTTC.

Worth noting for this clonotype: A much larger clone differs from this one at a single base, so this may be a read error. The chain recombines TRBV12-3 or TRBV12-4 with TRBJ1-1, with no clear D. This CDR3 is 14 amino acids long. CDR3 sequence: CASSFWESGTKAFF. CDR3 bases: TGTGCCAGCAGTTTCTGGGAAAGTGGCACTAAAGCTTTCTTT.

This clonotype was observed a single time. Likely a read error: the CDR3 ends without its conserved phenylalanine or tryptophan. V and J are TRBV11-2 and TRBJ1-1; D unclear. CDR1 is SGHAT, CDR2 FQNNGV, per germline. The CDR3 is made up of 15 amino acids. Trimming removed 9 bases from V and 5 bases from J, with 22 bases in between. Here the CDR3 reads CASSPRAGQETEAFS. The CDR3 region has the DNA TGTGCCAGTAGCCCCCGTGCAGGCCAAGAGACTGAAGCTTTCTCT.

This clonotype was counted at least ten times. This chain links TRBV10-2 with TRBJ2-1; 8 bases fit TRBD2. The CDR3 has 13 amino acids. V trimming: 6 bases; J trimming: 6 bases; junction bases outside the gene matches: 4. Germline values: CDR1 WSHSY, CDR2 SAAADI. CDR3 in amino acids: CASRGLAGNEQFF. The CDR3 DNA follows: TGCGCCAGCAGGGGGCTAGCGGGCAATGAGCAGTTCTTC.

The rearrangement uses TRBV11-2 and TRBJ2-6; D call uncertain. This CDR3 is 14 amino acids long. V lost 7 bases and J 9 bases, leaving 16 bases between the germline ends. Germline CDR1 SGHAT, CDR2 FQNNGV. CDR3 sequence: CASTSSSWVNVLTF. The DNA of the CDR3 is TGTGCCAGCACGTCCTCCTCTTGGGTCAACGTCCTGACTTTC.

By proportion, this clonotype is medium-sized (0.01 to 0.1%). The rearrangement links TRBV11-2 to TRBJ2-7, with D unclear. This CDR3 spans 12 amino acids. Per the germline V gene, CDR1 is SGHAT and CDR2 is FQNNGV. Trimming pared 0 bases from V and 7 bases from J, leaving 7 bases between. CDR3 nucleotides: TGTGCCAGCAGCTTAGATCGAAGGGAGCAGTACTTC. Translation gives CASSLDRREQYF.

A note on this clonotype: A much more abundant neighbour one base away suggests this may be a read error. The V call is TRBV6-6, the J call TRBJ2-1; D assignment may be TRBD1 or TRBD2 (5 bases each). Germline lookup yields CDR1 MNHNY and CDR2 SVGAGI (reference sequence). This CDR3 spans 15 amino acids. The CDR3 is CASTYLSTRDDEQFF. CDR3 coding DNA: TGTGCCAGCACTTACCTAAGCACGAGGGACGATGAGCAGTTCTTC.

On this clonotype itself: A read error may explain this, as a much larger clone is one base away. The rearrangement links TRBV6-6 to TRBJ2-5, with TRBD1 as a possible D gene (5 bases). CDR1 and CDR2 (germline): MNHNY, SVGAGI (reference sequence). The CDR3 runs 15 residues. DNA of the CDR3: TGTGCCAACAGTTACTCTAGACAGTCTGCAGAGACCCAGTACTTC. It yields the protein CANSYSRQSAETQYF.

V is TRBV7-9 and J is TRBJ2-4; 7 bases are shared with TRBD1. CDR1 SEHNR and CDR2 FQNEAQ come from the germline V gene (reference sequence). J was trimmed by 2 bases and V by 5 bases; bases with no gene match: 18. The CDR3 totals 19 residues. The CDR3 loop is CASSDTENRGRLTKNIQYF. CDR3 sequence (DNA): TGTGCCAGCAGCGACACCGAGAACAGGGGACGGTTGACCAAAAACATTCAGTACTTC.

This clonotype was found once. This chain connects TRBV30 to TRBJ2-1; no definite D call. V was clipped by 4 bases and J by 10 bases, with 11 bases between them. The germline CDR1 and CDR2 sequences are GTSNPN and SVGIG (reference sequence). The CDR3 contains 11 residues. Written as DNA, the CDR3 is TGTGCCTGGACAAGAGGCAAAGAGCAGTTCTTC. This sequence encodes CAWTRGKEQFF.

This clonotype was recorded at least ten times. V and J are TRBV6-6 and TRBJ1-2; D perhaps matches TRBD1 (6 bases). CDR3 length equals 15 residues. Trimming took 2 bases from V and 0 from J, leaving 10 bases between them. In germline, CDR1 is MNHNY, CDR2 SVGAGI (reference sequence). Written as DNA, the CDR3 is TGTGCCAGCAGTTACACGGGGGCCCCTAACTATGGCTACACCTTC. Protein sequence: CASSYTGAPNYGYTF.